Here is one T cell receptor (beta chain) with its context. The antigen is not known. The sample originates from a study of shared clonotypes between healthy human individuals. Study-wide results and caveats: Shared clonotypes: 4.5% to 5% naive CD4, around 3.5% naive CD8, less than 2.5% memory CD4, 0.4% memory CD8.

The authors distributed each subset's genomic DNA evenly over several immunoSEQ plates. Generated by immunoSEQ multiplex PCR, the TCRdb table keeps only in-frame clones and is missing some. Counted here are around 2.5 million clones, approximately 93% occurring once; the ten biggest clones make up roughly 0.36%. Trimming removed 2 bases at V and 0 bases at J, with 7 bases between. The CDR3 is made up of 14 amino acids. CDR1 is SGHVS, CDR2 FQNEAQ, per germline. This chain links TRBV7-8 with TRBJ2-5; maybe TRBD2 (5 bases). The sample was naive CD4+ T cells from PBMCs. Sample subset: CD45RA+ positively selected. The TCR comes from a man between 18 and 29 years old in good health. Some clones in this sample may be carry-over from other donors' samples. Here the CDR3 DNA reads TGTGCCAGCAGCTTAACCGGGGACCAAGAGACCCAGTACTTC. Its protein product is CASSLTGDQETQYF.